This TCR beta chain was obtained from a study of blood T cell repertoires in COVID-19. Original data processing: Amplification of reference gene primers was used by the study to estimate nucleated cell counts. Produced via immunoSEQ multiplex PCR; TCRdb's table is partial and in-frame only. V and J calls plus clone size are reproduced from that table; the DNA served to infer D and trimming. The sample carries under 350,000 clones, about 86% recorded once. Germline CDR1 is SGHRS and CDR2 is YFSETQ. Trimming pared 3 bases from V and 7 bases from J, leaving 16 bases between. This CDR3 is built from 14 residues.

Sequenced material: PBMCs or T cells enriched from blood (not recorded which). This chain links TRBV5-1 with TRBJ1-2; D is possibly TRBD1 (6 bases). The clonotype originates from a middle-aged woman with acute COVID-19. The CDR3 DNA is TGCGCCAGCAGCTCTCACGGGGGGCAGGGTGGCTACACCTTC. Translating it yields CASSSHGGQGGYTF.